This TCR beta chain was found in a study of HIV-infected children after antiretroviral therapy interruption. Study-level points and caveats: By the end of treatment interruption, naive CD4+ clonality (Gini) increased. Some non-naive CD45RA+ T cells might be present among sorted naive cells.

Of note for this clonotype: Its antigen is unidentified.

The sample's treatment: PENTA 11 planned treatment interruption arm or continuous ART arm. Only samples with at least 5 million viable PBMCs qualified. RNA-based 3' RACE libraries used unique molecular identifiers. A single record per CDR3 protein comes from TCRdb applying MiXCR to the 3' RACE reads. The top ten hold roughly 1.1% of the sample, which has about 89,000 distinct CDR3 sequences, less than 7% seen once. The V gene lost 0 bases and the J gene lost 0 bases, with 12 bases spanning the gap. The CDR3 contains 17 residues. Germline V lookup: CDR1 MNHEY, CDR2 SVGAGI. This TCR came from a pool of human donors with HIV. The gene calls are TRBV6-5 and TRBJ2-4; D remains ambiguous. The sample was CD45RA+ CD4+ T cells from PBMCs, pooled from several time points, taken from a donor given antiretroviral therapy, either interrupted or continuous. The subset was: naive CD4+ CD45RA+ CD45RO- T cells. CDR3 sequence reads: CASSYSGGGGAKNIQYF. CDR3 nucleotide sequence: TGTGCCAGCAGTTACTCGGGCGGCGGTGGAGCCAAAAACATTCAGTACTTC.